Below, one T cell receptor (beta chain) is given with its context. Its antigen is as yet unknown. This CDR3 has 12 amino acids. Per the germline V gene, CDR1 is ENHRY and CDR2 is SYGVKD. V was shortened by 10 bases and J by 8 bases, with 12 bases between the two germline ends. The data belong to a study of cytomegalovirus exposure and HLA in healthy donors. Whole-study findings and limits: Rarity characterized most TCR sequences, yet some public TCRs appeared in many donors. In vitro testing confirmed three CMV-associated chains as specific for CMV antigens.

The donors formed part of the roughly 120-subject validation cohort, distinct from the approximately 670-subject first cohort. Profiled with immunoSEQ multiplex PCR; TCRdb holds only in-frame clones, not every one. The top ten clones hold around 8% of a sample with 50,000 or so clones, 94% of them seen once. The source is a woman aged 18-29 years in good health and CMV-seropositive. This chain joins TRBV10-3 and TRBJ1-6; D not certain. Specimen: PBMCs. CDR3 sequence: CATNSPDSPLHF. The CDR3 DNA reads TGTGCCACCAATAGCCCCGATTCACCCCTCCACTTT.